This passage covers 27 T cell receptor beta chains from one sample sequenced in a study of cytomegalovirus exposure and HLA in healthy donors. The PCR used 60 Vbeta and 13 Jbeta primers. Repertoires were generated with immunoSEQ multiplex PCR, while TCRdb's copy carries only in-frame clones and drops some. The sample records about 130,000 clones, more than 65% being singletons. Sequenced sample: PBMCs. All receptors derive from a woman between 40 and 50 years old in good health and CMV-seropositive.

The chain is built from TRBV2 and TRBJ2-1; D might be TRBD2 (5 bases). Germline-derived CDR1 and CDR2 are SNHLY and FYNNEI. V was trimmed by 8 bases and J by 3 bases, leaving 11 bases between them. This CDR3 has 13 amino acids. In DNA form, the CDR3 reads TGTGCCAGCTCGAGAGGGAACTACAATGAGCAGTTCTTC. Residues: CASSRGNYNEQFF.

This clone was counted a few times. This chain links TRBV10-2 with TRBJ1-2; TRBD1 aligns across 7 bases. The J segment lost 8 bases and the V segment lost 5 bases, leaving 2 bases of the junction unmatched. The CDR3 is made up of 11 amino acids. The germline gives CDR1 WSHSY, CDR2 SAAADI. The CDR3: CASSTGAGYTF. The CDR3 nucleotides read TGCGCCAGCAGTACAGGGGCCGGCTACACCTTC.

This rearrangement joins TRBV19 to TRBJ2-3; possible D gene TRBD1, 9 bases. Germline CDR1 is LNHDA and CDR2 is SQIVND (reference sequence). The V and J ends lost 7 bases and 3 bases respectively, with 20 bases between them. The CDR3 loop spans 16 amino acids. CDR3 sequence: CASKIGGDRATDTQYF. The CDR3 nucleotides read TGTGCCAGTAAGATCGGGGGGGACAGGGCTACAGATACGCAGTATTTT.

The V gene is TRBV19, the J gene TRBJ2-7, with unresolved D. CDR1 is LNHDA and CDR2 is SQIVND in the germline V gene (reference sequence). The CDR3 loop spans 12 amino acids. V was clipped by 9 bases and J by 3 bases, with 12 bases between them. CDR3 sequence: CARSPPGYEQYF. DNA for the CDR3: TGTGCCAGGTCCCCTCCGGGCTACGAGCAGTACTTC.

V and J are TRBV6-1 and TRBJ2-7, with TRBD2 identical over 7 bases. Germline V gene data show CDR1 as MNHNS and CDR2 as SASEGT. CDR3 length equals 14 residues. V gave up 0 bases and J gave up 2 bases; unmatched junction bases: 1. The CDR3 DNA reads as TGTGCCAGCAGTGAAGCGGGAGGGCCCTACGAGCAGTACTTC. Its protein is CASSEAGGPYEQYF.

V gene TRBV7-2 combines with J gene TRBJ2-3; D might be TRBD1 (6 bases). The V and J ends lost 1 base and 4 bases respectively, with 9 bases between them. CDR1 is SGHTA and CDR2 is FQGNSA in the germline V gene. The CDR3 extends over 14 amino acids. CDR3 bases: TGTGCCAGCAGCTTAGATCAGGGGCCAGATACGCAGTATTTT. Its protein is CASSLDQGPDTQYF.

The chain employs TRBV28 and TRBJ2-4, with D possibly being TRBD2 (5 bases). The germline CDR1 and CDR2 sequences are MDHEN and SYDVKM. Trimming left V 4 bases short and J 1 base short, with 14 bases between. This CDR3 is 16 amino acids long. CDR3 loop: CASSSPSPGAKNIQYF. CDR3 nucleotides: TGTGCCAGCAGTTCCCCCAGTCCGGGGGCCAAAAACATTCAGTACTTC.

The rearrangement uses TRBV7-9 and TRBJ2-5, with 8 positions matching TRBD2. The CDR3 sequence is 15 residues long. Germline V CDR1 and CDR2: SEHNR, FQNEAQ (reference sequence). The ends lost 5 bases at V and 5 bases at J; junction bases unmatched: 10. In nucleotides, the CDR3 is TGTGCCAGCAGCCCGGGACTAGAGTCCCATGAGACCCAGTACTTC. Translated: CASSPGLESHETQYF.

This chain uses TRBV5-6 with TRBJ2-7; D unclear. The V and J ends lost 2 bases and 3 bases respectively, with 12 bases between them. From germline, CDR1 is SGHDT and CDR2 YYEEEE. This CDR3 is built from 14 residues. The CDR3 sequence: CASSFGVISYEQYF. CDR3 bases: TGTGCCAGCAGCTTCGGAGTTATTAGCTACGAGCAGTACTTC.

This clone showed up just a few times. The chain couples TRBV5-1 to TRBJ1-4; no clear D. CDR1 is SGHRS and CDR2 is YFSETQ in the germline V gene. This CDR3 spans 14 amino acids. V was trimmed by 5 bases and J by 0 bases, leaving 8 bases between them. The CDR3 reads CASSPRATNEKLFF. In DNA, the CDR3 is TGCGCCAGCAGTCCTCGCGCAACTAATGAAAAACTGTTTTTT. Together with reference TRBV5-1 and TRBJ1-4, the CDR3 gives the full variable domain: KAGVTQTPRYLIKTRGQQVTLSCSPISGHRSVSWYQQTPGQGLQFLFEYFSETQRNKGNFPGRFSGRQFSNSRSEMNVSTLELGDSALYLCASSPRATNEKLFFGSGTQLSVL.

The chain is built from TRBV5-6 and TRBJ2-5; 7 bases map to TRBD2. With 0 bases clipped from V and 5 bases from J, the junction kept 4 bases outside the gene matches. The CDR3 runs to 14 residues. The V gene's germline CDR1 is SGHDT and CDR2 YYEEEE. CDR3 in DNA: TGTGCCAGCAGCTTGGCAGCTAGCGGCGAGACCCAGTACTTC. This translates into CASSLAASGETQYF.

V usage is TRBV28 and J usage is TRBJ1-1; D is unclear. The CDR3 sequence is 14 residues long. The germline gives CDR1 MDHEN, CDR2 SYDVKM. Trimming shortened V by 4 bases and J by 1 base, and 10 bases separated the two germline ends. The CDR3 nucleotides are TGTGCCAGCAGTTCCCCAAGACAGAACACTGAAGCTTTCTTT. Translating gives CASSSPRQNTEAFF.

The genes are TRBV9 and TRBJ2-3, with TRBD2 identical over 7 bases. Germline lookup yields CDR1 SGDLS and CDR2 YYNGEE. Losses at the gene ends were 1 base for V and 2 bases for J; bases not matched to a gene: 4. The CDR3 covers 15 residues. This chain's CDR3 is CASSVISGFTDTQYF. CDR3 in DNA: TGTGCCAGCAGCGTAATTAGCGGGTTCACAGATACGCAGTATTTT.

V usage is TRBV2 and J usage is TRBJ2-7; D is perhaps TRBD2 (6 bases). The CDR3 runs to 16 residues. The germline gives CDR1 SNHLY, CDR2 FYNNEI. Trimming cost V 4 bases and J 0 bases, with 16 bases left between them. CDR3 coding DNA: TGTGCCAGCAGTGGTTCGGACGGGAGAGACTCCTACGAGCAGTACTTC. This gives the protein CASSGSDGRDSYEQYF.

J is TRBJ1-2 and V is TRBV14; D uncertain. The CDR3 length is 14 residues. Germline CDR1 reads SGHDN; CDR2 reads FVKESK. Trimming shortened V by 4 bases and J by 7 bases, and 16 bases separated the two germline ends. The CDR3: CASSPPGWRLGYTF. Written as DNA, the CDR3 is TGTGCCAGCAGCCCTCCGGGGTGGCGTCTTGGCTACACCTTC. The full variable domain, in which reference TRBV14 and TRBJ1-2 provide the parts outside the CDR3, is EAGVTQFPSHSVIEKGQTVTLRCDPISGHDNLYWYRRVMGKEIKFLLHFVKESKQDESGMPNNRFLAERTGGTYSTLKVQPAELEDSGVYFCASSPPGWRLGYTFGSGTRLTVV.

The chain recombines TRBV7-9 with TRBJ1-1, with 8 positions matching TRBD1. The CDR3 is made up of 12 amino acids. CDR1 and CDR2 from the germline V gene are SEHNR and FQNEAQ (reference sequence). V shed 4 bases, J shed 10 bases, and the junction held 5 bases outside the gene matches. The CDR3 DNA sequence: TGTGCCAGCAGCTCCGGACAGGGCAGAGCTTTCTTT. Protein: CASSSGQGRAFF.

The rearrangement uses TRBV4-2 and TRBJ2-5; D not resolved. Trimming cost V 1 base and J 3 bases, with 21 bases left between them. Germline V CDR1 and CDR2: LGHNA, YNFKEQ. This CDR3 has 18 residues. In DNA form, the CDR3 reads TGTGCCAGCAGCCAAGCCCTTGCAGGTAGTCAGAACGAAGAGACCCAGTACTTC. Amino acids: CASSQALAGSQNEETQYF.

The V call is TRBV5-6, the J call TRBJ2-5; D is uncertain. The CDR3 totals 11 residues. Germline lookup yields CDR1 SGHDT and CDR2 YYEEEE. Between the trimmed V and J ends, which lost 4 bases and 3 bases, there was a span of 4 bases. CDR3 DNA: TGTGCCAGCAGCCGAGAAGAGACCCAGTACTTC. As protein: CASSREETQYF.

The rearrangement uses TRBV6-1 and TRBJ1-2; 9 positions match TRBD1. This CDR3 has 14 residues. CDR1 and CDR2 from the germline V gene are MNHNS and SASEGT. V lost 4 bases to trimming and J lost 8 bases; unmatched junction nucleotides: 8. This CDR3 reads CASSATGGAEGYTF. DNA for the CDR3: TGTGCCAGCAGTGCCACAGGGGGCGCGGAGGGCTACACCTTC.

This clone came up once. The rearrangement joins TRBV9 to TRBJ2-2; TRBD1 matches at 12 bases. Unmatched junction bases numbered 11, after V lost 2 bases and J lost 6 bases. Looked up from germline, CDR1 is SGDLS and CDR2 is YYNGEE. The CDR3 spans 18 residues. The CDR3 nucleotides are TGTGCCAGCAGCGTCGTATCCGGGACAGGGGGCGTCGCCGGGGAGCTGTTTTTT. Its protein product is CASSVVSGTGGVAGELFF.

The genes are TRBV19 and TRBJ1-3; 8 bases match TRBD1. The ends lost 6 bases at V and 1 base at J; junction bases unmatched: 2. This CDR3 has 14 residues. Germline V gene data show CDR1 as LNHDA and CDR2 as SQIVND (reference sequence). Here the CDR3 DNA reads TGTGCCAGTAGGACAGGGGTTTCTGGAAACACCATATATTTT. Translating gives CASRTGVSGNTIYF.

CDR3 in DNA: TGTGCCAGCAGCTCCCTTACTGGGGCCAATTCACCCCTCCACTTT. It codes for CASSSLTGANSPLHF. The V gene is TRBV28, the J gene TRBJ1-6, with a tentative D call TRBD1 (5 bases). CDR3 length: 15 residues. The V and J ends lost 6 bases and 7 bases respectively, with 16 bases between them. The germline V gene has CDR1 MDHEN and CDR2 SYDVKM.

Written as DNA, the CDR3 is TGTGCCAGCTCACCACGCGGGGGTGAAGCTTTCTTT. Residues: CASSPRGGEAFF. This sequence joins TRBV18 and TRBJ1-1; a possible D gene is TRBD1 (5 bases). Germline V lookup: CDR1 KGHSH, CDR2 LQKENI. The CDR3 runs 12 residues. V was shortened by 1 base and J by 7 bases, with 7 bases between the two germline ends.

CDR3 coding DNA: TGTGCCAGCAGCCACGACAGGGGTGAAGCTTTCTTT. Protein: CASSHDRGEAFF. This rearrangement joins TRBV2 to TRBJ1-1; 8 positions agree with TRBD1. Per germline, CDR1 SNHLY and CDR2 FYNNEI. The CDR3 length is 12 residues. The ends lost 6 bases at V and 7 bases at J; junction bases unmatched: 4.

The V call is TRBV6-5, the J call TRBJ1-6; 8 nucleotides match TRBD1. Germline trimming cut 4 bases from V and 10 bases from J; bases unmatched to any gene: 3. The CDR3 length is 13 residues. Germline CDR1 MNHEY, CDR2 SVGAGI. CDR3 coding DNA: TGTGCCAGCAGTTTAACAGGGGGGTCACCCCTCCACTTT. Protein product: CASSLTGGSPLHF.

This chain joins TRBV14 and TRBJ1-1; perhaps TRBD1 as D (5 bases). The CDR3 is 14 amino acids. Trimming removed 1 base from V and 10 bases from J, with 16 bases in between. The germline V gene has CDR1 SGHDN and CDR2 FVKESK. DNA of the CDR3: TGTGCCAGCAGCCAAGCCGGGTCCAGGGCGAGAGCTTTCTTT. Protein sequence: CASSQAGSRARAFF.

The chain uses TRBV6-5 and TRBJ1-4; D might be TRBD1 (5 bases). Germline CDR1 MNHEY, CDR2 SVGAGI. The CDR3 contains 15 residues. The ends were cut back, 7 bases at V and 4 bases at J, with 16 bases in the middle. The CDR3 protein is CASTPNQGLNEKLFF. CDR3 sequence (DNA): TGTGCCAGCACCCCGAACCAGGGCCTTAATGAAAAACTGTTTTTT.